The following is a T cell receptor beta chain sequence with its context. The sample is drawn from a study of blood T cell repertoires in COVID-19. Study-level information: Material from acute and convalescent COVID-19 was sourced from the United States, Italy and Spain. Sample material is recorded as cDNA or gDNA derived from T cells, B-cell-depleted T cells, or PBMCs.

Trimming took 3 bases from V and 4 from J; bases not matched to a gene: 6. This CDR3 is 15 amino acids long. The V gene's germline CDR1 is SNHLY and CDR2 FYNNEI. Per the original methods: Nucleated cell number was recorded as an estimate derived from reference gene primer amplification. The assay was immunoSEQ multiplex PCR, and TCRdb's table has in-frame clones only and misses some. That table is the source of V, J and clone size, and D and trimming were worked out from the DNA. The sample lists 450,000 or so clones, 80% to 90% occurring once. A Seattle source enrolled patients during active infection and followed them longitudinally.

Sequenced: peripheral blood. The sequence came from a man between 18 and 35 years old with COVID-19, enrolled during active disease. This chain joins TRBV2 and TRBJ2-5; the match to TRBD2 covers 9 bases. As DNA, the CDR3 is TGTGCCAGCAGTGATTTAGCGGGGGTGGGAGAGACCCAGTACTTC. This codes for CASSDLAGVGETQYF.